This T cell receptor beta chain was retrieved from a study of T cell repertoires in cytomegalovirus infection. Points from the study as a whole: What dominated the ex vivo response were HLA-C-restricted CMV-specific TCR beta clonotypes.

Using its own MiXCR run on the reads, TCRdb lists one record per CDR3 protein. The data show 900,000 to 950,000 distinct CDR3 sequences, with 30% to 40% seen just once and around an eighth held by the top ten. Regarding this clonotype: The antigen is unknown. A read error may be the cause here, since a much bigger clone is one base away.

Sequences were derived from cultured CD8+ T cells from PBMCs, sampled from culture after CMV antigen stimulation. This clonotype originated in a human donor in good health (CMV status not recorded). Some clones in this sample may be carry-over from other donors' samples.

CDR3 in amino acids: CASSPPGTGGESWSEAFF. The DNA for the CDR3 is TGTGCCAGCAGCCCACCCGGGACAGGGGGCGAAAGTTGGTCTGAAGCTTTCTTT. The genes are TRBV5-6 and TRBJ1-1; 12 bases match TRBD1. The V gene end was trimmed by 4 bases and the J gene end by 6 bases; junction bases not matched to a gene: 16. Germline V gene data show CDR1 as SGHDT and CDR2 as YYEEEE. There are 18 residues in the CDR3.